There are many counts of the clone carrying this T cell receptor beta chain. Its antigen remains unidentified. Described time point: sample taken at primary tumor resection. No cells were sorted before sequencing. The whole RNA sequenced was extracted from tumor, nontumor lung or frozen PBMC. MiXCR was run by TCRdb on the 5' RACE reads, yielding one entry per CDR3 protein. The table shows thousands of distinct CDR3 sequences, with around 5% occurring only once. This specimen belongs to a study of spatial heterogeneity in lung cancer. Study as a whole: More beta-chain than alpha-chain sequences were consistently detected. Study-level points and caveats: Tracking of tumor mutation counts was seen in expanded intratumoral alpha and beta TCR counts.

The V and J ends lost 1 base and 1 base respectively, with 5 bases between them. Germline loops: CDR1 LGHDT, CDR2 YNNKEL (reference sequence). The CDR3 length is 14 residues. Sequenced material: lung tumor tissue, taken at surgery. The rearrangement uses TRBV3-1 and TRBJ1-5; no definite D call. This receptor was identified in a male donor with early-stage non-small cell lung cancer. The chain's CDR3 is CASSQGGSNQPQHF. The CDR3 region has the DNA TGTGCCAGCAGCCAAGGAGGGAGCAATCAGCCCCAGCATTTT.